This T cell receptor beta chain came from a study of cytomegalovirus exposure and HLA in healthy donors. Measured with immunoSEQ multiplex PCR; TCRdb has only the in-frame clones, and not every one. The data contain about 73,000 clones, approximately 95% of them seen just once; the ten biggest clones take up approximately 3.4%. This CDR3 has 17 residues. The germline V and J ends were trimmed by 6 bases and 3 bases, with 23 bases remaining between them. Germline V gives CDR1 MDHEN, CDR2 SYDVKM. This clonotype originated in a man between 18 and 29 years old in good health and CMV-seronegative. V and J are TRBV28 and TRBJ1-1; D uncertain. The source material was PBMCs. CDR3 protein: CASRSNVWRTRDTEAFF. The CDR3 nucleotides are TGTGCCAGCAGGTCTAATGTTTGGAGGACCCGAGACACTGAAGCTTTCTTT.